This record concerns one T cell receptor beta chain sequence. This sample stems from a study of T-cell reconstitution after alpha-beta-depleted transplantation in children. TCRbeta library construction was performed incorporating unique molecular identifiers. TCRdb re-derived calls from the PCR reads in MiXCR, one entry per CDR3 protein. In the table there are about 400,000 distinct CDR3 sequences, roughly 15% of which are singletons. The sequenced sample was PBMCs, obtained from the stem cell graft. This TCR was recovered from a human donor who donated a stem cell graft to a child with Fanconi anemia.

CDR3 DNA: TGCAGCGTTGAGGGGGGGAGAAATGAGCAGTTCTTC. This gives the protein CSVEGGRNEQFF. The V and J genes are TRBV29-1 and TRBJ2-1, with 7 bases that match TRBD2. Looked up from germline, CDR1 is SQVTM and CDR2 is ANQGSEA. The CDR3 length is 12 residues. With 3 bases clipped from V and 7 bases from J, the junction kept 3 bases outside the gene matches.